This T cell receptor (beta chain) was identified in a study of a mutant IDH1 vaccine in newly diagnosed glioma. In the study overall: Of the patients given treatment, around 62% were male and approximately 40% were female, and a mean age of roughly 40 years was recorded. Patients' prior therapy spanned radiotherapy, temozolomide, or both; most underwent both.

There are 15 residues in the CDR3. Germline V CDR1 and CDR2: LNHNV, YYDKDF (reference sequence). The V and J ends lost 0 bases and 0 bases respectively, with 3 bases between them. Sequenced by immunoSEQ multiplex PCR; TCRdb stores in-frame clones only, minus some. The sample shows tens of thousands of clones, approximately 89% of them seen only once. Time point here: baseline, week 1 (first vaccination visit). As to treatment: pre-vaccination baseline after standard-of-care therapy. There were new WHO grade 3 or 4 astrocytomas in the donors, and these were IDH1-mutant and ATRX-lost. The gene calls are TRBV15 and TRBJ2-6; unclear D gene. Specimen: PBMCs, collected from a glioma patient treated with radiotherapy, temozolomide or both. The TCR originated in a man aged 25 to 45 with glioma. The CDR3, as DNA: TGTGCCACCAGCAGAGAAAGCTCTGGGGCCAACGTCCTGACTTTC. It yields the protein CATSRESSGANVLTF.